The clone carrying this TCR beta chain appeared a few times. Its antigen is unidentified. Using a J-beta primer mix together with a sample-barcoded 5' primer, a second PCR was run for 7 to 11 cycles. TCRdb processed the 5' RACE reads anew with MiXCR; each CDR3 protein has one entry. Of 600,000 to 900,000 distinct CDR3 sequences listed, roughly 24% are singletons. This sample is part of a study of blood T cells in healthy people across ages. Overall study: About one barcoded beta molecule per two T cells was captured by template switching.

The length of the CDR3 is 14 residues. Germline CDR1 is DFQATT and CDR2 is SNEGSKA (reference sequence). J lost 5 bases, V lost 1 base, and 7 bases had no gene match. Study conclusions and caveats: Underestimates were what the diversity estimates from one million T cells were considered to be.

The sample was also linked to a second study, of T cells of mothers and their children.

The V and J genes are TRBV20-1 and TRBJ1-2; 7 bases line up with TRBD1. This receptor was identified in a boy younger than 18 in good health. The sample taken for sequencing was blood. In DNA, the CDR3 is TGCAGTGCTAGAGTAAAGGGGGCGGTTTATGGCTACACCTTC. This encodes CSARVKGAVYGYTF.